The rows below give T cell receptor beta chains drawn from one sample of a study of glioma-infiltrating T cells. Via MiXCR, TCRdb re-called the multiplex PCR reads, giving one row per CDR3 protein. In the table there are about 140,000 distinct CDR3 sequences, about two fifths of which are singletons. Sequences were obtained from glioma tissue, nonneoplastic brain tissue, or PBMCs (not recorded which). The origin of the receptors is a human donor with low-grade glioma or glioblastoma, undergoing nonglioma brain surgery, or in good health (not recorded which). CDR3s include the opening cysteine and the closing phenylalanine or tryptophan. Each record gives: J gene, V gene, D gene, clone size, CDR3 DNA, CDR3 protein. A D gene is named only where the DNA matches it firmly. The size of a clone is reported for some rows only, either as once, few or many, or as a class for expanded clones.

J: TRBJ2-7; V: TRBV19; D: NA; size: NA; DNA: TGTGCCGGAAGACCCTTGGAGCTCATCTCCTACGAGCAGTACTTC; CDR3: CAGRPLELISYEQYF
J: TRBJ2-7; V: TRBV2; D: NA; size: NA; DNA: TGTGCCAGCAGTTCAGGGGCCCTATACGAGCAGTACTTC; CDR3: CASSSGALYEQYF
J: TRBJ2-5; V: TRBV19; D: NA; size: NA; DNA: TGTGCCAGTTCCCGGAGTTCACGAGAGACCCAGTACTTC; CDR3: CASSRSSRETQYF
J: TRBJ1-6; V: TRBV6-6; D: NA; size: NA; DNA: TGTGCCAGCTCCCGGGGGCAACTGGATAATTCACCCCTCCACTTT; CDR3: CASSRGQLDNSPLHF
J: TRBJ2-1; V: TRBV9; D: NA; size: NA; DNA: TGTGCCAGCAGCGTAAACTCAGGGCCCTACAATGAGCAGTTCTTC; CDR3: CASSVNSGPYNEQFF
J: TRBJ2-1; V: TRBV6-1; D: TRBD2; size: many; DNA: TGTGCCAGCAGCTCACCGCGGGGGTCGAATGAGCAGTTCTTC; CDR3: CASSSPRGSNEQFF
J: TRBJ1-5; V: TRBV6-1; D: TRBD1; size: few; DNA: TGTGCCAGCAGTGAAATGAGGACAGGGATTAATCAGCCCCAGCATTTT; CDR3: CASSEMRTGINQPQHF
J: TRBJ1-1; V: TRBV12-3/TRBV12-4; D: NA; size: few; DNA: TGTGCCAGCAGCCGCGCCTCCTCTGAAGCTTTCTTT; CDR3: CASSRASSEAFF
J: TRBJ2-7; V: TRBV24-1; D: NA; size: NA; DNA: TGTGCCACCAGTCATGGGGCTTCCGAGCAGTACTTC; CDR3: CATSHGASEQYF
J: TRBJ2-7; V: TRBV4-3; D: NA; size: many; DNA: TGCGCCAGCAGCCAAGATACGGGGGAGCAGTACTTC; CDR3: CASSQDTGEQYF
J: TRBJ1-2; V: TRBV25-1; D: TRBD1; size: few; DNA: TGTGCCAGCAGTGAACCCGGACAGGGGAAAGGCTACACCTTC; CDR3: CASSEPGQGKGYTF
J: TRBJ2-5; V: TRBV3-1; D: TRBD2; size: NA; DNA: TGTGCCAGCAGCCAAGATTTGCCTAGCGGGAGGGCAGAGACCCAGTACTTC; CDR3: CASSQDLPSGRAETQYF
J: TRBJ2-5; V: TRBV7-2; D: TRBD2; size: NA; DNA: TGTGCCAGCAGCTTTAATAGCGGGGGACAAGAGACCCAGTACTTC; CDR3: CASSFNSGGQETQYF
J: TRBJ2-7; V: TRBV28; D: NA; size: NA; DNA: TGTGCCAGCATGGGTGCTTTCTACGAGCAGTACTTC; CDR3: CASMGAFYEQYF
J: TRBJ1-1; V: TRBV6-2/TRBV6-3; D: NA; size: NA; DNA: TGTGCCAGCAGACACACCAACACTGAAGCTTTCTTT; CDR3: CASRHTNTEAFF
J: TRBJ2-7; V: TRBV7-2; D: TRBD2; size: NA; DNA: TGTGCCAGCAGCTCGGCTGGACTAGCTAGGCAGTACTTC; CDR3: CASSSAGLARQYF
J: TRBJ2-3; V: TRBV6-2/TRBV6-3; D: NA; size: medium-sized; DNA: TGTGCCAGCAGTTACGGGAGTGGAACAGATACGCAGTATTTT; CDR3: CASSYGSGTDTQYF
J: TRBJ1-1; V: TRBV27; D: TRBD1; size: many; DNA: TGTGCCAGCAGTCACCGACAGGGGCTCTTCTTT; CDR3: CASSHRQGLFF
J: TRBJ2-1; V: TRBV10-3; D: TRBD1; size: NA; DNA: TGTGCCATCAGTGAGGTGGGGACAGGCCGGCAGAATGAGCAGTTCTTC; CDR3: CAISEVGTGRQNEQFF
J: TRBJ2-7; V: TRBV6-5; D: NA; size: NA; DNA: TGTGCCACGGGCGGCCCTCAAAGCTCCTACGAGCAGTACTTC; CDR3: CATGGPQSSYEQYF
J: TRBJ2-3; V: TRBV20-1; D: TRBD2; size: once; DNA: TGCAGCGTAGAACTAGCGGGAGCCCCCTCCACAGATACGCAGTATTTT; CDR3: CSVELAGAPSTDTQYF
J: TRBJ2-1; V: TRBV6-1; D: TRBD2; size: NA; DNA: TGTGCCAGCAGTCCCCCGGGCCGGGGACTAGAGGGGAGAGTCAATGAGCAGTTCTTC; CDR3: CASSPPGRGLEGRVNEQFF
J: TRBJ2-1; V: TRBV20-1; D: TRBD1; size: NA; DNA: TGCAGTGCTAGAGTCGCAGGGGGCACCTACAATGAGCAGTTCTTC; CDR3: CSARVAGGTYNEQFF
J: TRBJ2-7; V: TRBV6-2/TRBV6-3; D: NA; size: few; DNA: TGTGCCAGCAGTTACTCGGCGGCTGCGGCCTACGAGCAGTACTTC; CDR3: CASSYSAAAAYEQYF
J: TRBJ2-7; V: TRBV7-2; D: NA; size: few; DNA: TGTGCCAGCAGCTCGAGGGCCCTTTTAGGGGAGCAGTACTTC; CDR3: CASSSRALLGEQYF
J: TRBJ2-3; V: TRBV6-1; D: NA; size: many; DNA: TGTGCCAGCCGAGACTACTACACAGATACGCAGTATTTT; CDR3: CASRDYYTDTQYF
J: TRBJ1-6; V: TRBV2; D: NA; size: once; DNA: TGTGCCAGCAGTGGTTCCAGGACACCCCTCCACTTT; CDR3: CASSGSRTPLHF
J: TRBJ2-7; V: TRBV4-1; D: TRBD1; size: NA; DNA: TGCGCCAGCGGACAGGGGGCGCGGGAGCAGTACTTC; CDR3: CASGQGAREQYF
J: TRBJ1-1; V: TRBV28; D: NA; size: NA; DNA: TGTGCCAGCAGTCCCATCGGGGTGAACACTGAAGCTTTCTTT; CDR3: CASSPIGVNTEAFF
J: TRBJ2-3; V: TRBV2; D: NA; size: NA; DNA: TGTGCCAGGGTAGCGGATTATGGGACAGATACGCAGTATTTT; CDR3: CARVADYGTDTQYF
J: TRBJ1-1; V: TRBV4-2; D: NA; size: few; DNA: TGTGCCAGCAGCCAAGCTGTTGAGAGGGTCACTGAAGCTTTCTTT; CDR3: CASSQAVERVTEAFF
J: TRBJ1-2; V: TRBV6-1; D: NA; size: many; DNA: TGTGCCAGCAGCCCCCGCACCGACGGAAACTATGGCTACACCTTC; CDR3: CASSPRTDGNYGYTF
J: TRBJ2-3; V: TRBV4-2; D: NA; size: NA; DNA: TGTGCCAGCAGCTTAGGGCTAACAGACTTTCGGGATACGCAGTATTTT; CDR3: CASSLGLTDFRDTQYF
J: TRBJ2-3; V: TRBV27; D: NA; size: once; DNA: TGTGCCAGCAGACGTGGGGGATTCGCTAGCACAGATACGCAGTATTTT; CDR3: CASRRGGFASTDTQYF
J: TRBJ2-5; V: TRBV10-2; D: NA; size: NA; DNA: TGCGCCAGCAGTGCTACGGGAGTAGAGACCCAGTACTTC; CDR3: CASSATGVETQYF
J: TRBJ1-2; V: TRBV6-1; D: NA; size: NA; DNA: TGTGCCAGCAGTAAGGGACGGAATTACGATGGCTACACCTTC; CDR3: CASSKGRNYDGYTF
J: TRBJ2-7; V: TRBV20-1; D: NA; size: many; DNA: TGCAGTGCTAGGGCTAGCCCCTACGAGCAGTACTTC; CDR3: CSARASPYEQYF
J: TRBJ2-1; V: TRBV6-2/TRBV6-3; D: NA; size: few; DNA: TGTGCCAGCAATGATGGGGAGGTTGGAAATGAGCAGTTCTTC; CDR3: CASNDGEVGNEQFF
J: TRBJ2-2; V: TRBV28; D: TRBD1; size: NA; DNA: TGTGCCAGCACCCCGACAGGGTCCTACACCGGGGAGCTGTTTTTT; CDR3: CASTPTGSYTGELFF
J: TRBJ2-5; V: TRBV28; D: NA; size: NA; DNA: TGTGCCAGCAGTTTCCACGGGGAAGAGACCCAGTACTTC; CDR3: CASSFHGEETQYF
J: TRBJ2-7; V: TRBV20-1; D: NA; size: NA; DNA: TGCAGTGCTAGTGATTCTAGAAAAGATCACGAGCAGTACTTC; CDR3: CSASDSRKDHEQYF
J: TRBJ1-6; V: TRBV6-1; D: NA; size: NA; DNA: TGTGCCACCAGGAGCTCCTATAATTCACCCCTCCACTTT; CDR3: CATRSSYNSPLHF
J: TRBJ2-1; V: TRBV20-1; D: TRBD2; size: few; DNA: TGCAGTGCTTCTTCCGGGACTAGCGGTTACAATGAGCAGTTCTTC; CDR3: CSASSGTSGYNEQFF
J: TRBJ2-5; V: TRBV2; D: TRBD1; size: NA; DNA: TGTGCCAGCAGAGAGACAGGGTTAGGGAAAGAGACCCAGTACTTC; CDR3: CASRETGLGKETQYF
J: TRBJ2-4; V: TRBV6-2/TRBV6-3; D: TRBD2; size: NA; DNA: TGCGCCAGCAAGCTAGCGGGAGAAGGGAACATTCAGTACTTC; CDR3: CASKLAGEGNIQYF
J: TRBJ2-7; V: TRBV6-1; D: NA; size: few; DNA: TGTGCCAGCAGGACCCACGGCAGCTTGGCCTACGAGCAGTACTTC; CDR3: CASRTHGSLAYEQYF
J: TRBJ2-3; V: TRBV20-1; D: TRBD1; size: NA; DNA: TGCAGTGCTACGAATCAGGGGGCCAGGGATACGCAGTATTTT; CDR3: CSATNQGARDTQYF
J: TRBJ1-1; V: TRBV2; D: TRBD1; size: few; DNA: TGTGCCAGTAGGGGGCCGAACACTGAAGCTTTCTTT; CDR3: CASRGPNTEAFF
J: TRBJ2-1; V: TRBV7-2; D: TRBD2; size: few; DNA: TGTGCCAGCAGCTTTAGTACCGCAGGGGAAGCGGGAGACTCCTACAATGAGCAGTTCTTC; CDR3: CASSFSTAGEAGDSYNEQFF
J: TRBJ2-3; V: TRBV20-1; D: NA; size: few; DNA: TGCAGTGCTCGGGACCCGCGCCGCCCAGATACGCAGTATTTT; CDR3: CSARDPRRPDTQYF
J: TRBJ2-1; V: TRBV2; D: NA; size: few; DNA: TGTGCCAGCAGTGCGCGGCCGGCTTTAGACAATGAGCAGTTCTTC; CDR3: CASSARPALDNEQFF
J: TRBJ2-3; V: TRBV5-1; D: NA; size: NA; DNA: TGCGCCCGCAGCCAGACAGGCACAGATACGCAGTATTTT; CDR3: CARSQTGTDTQYF
J: TRBJ1-1; V: TRBV4-3; D: NA; size: NA; DNA: TGCGCCAGCAGCCAAGCAGGGGACACTGAAGCTTTCTTT; CDR3: CASSQAGDTEAFF
J: TRBJ2-3; V: TRBV24-1; D: TRBD2; size: NA; DNA: TGTGCCACCAGCGGGACTAGCGGGGGGTTACGCACAGATACGCAGTATTTT; CDR3: CATSGTSGGLRTDTQYF
J: TRBJ2-3; V: TRBV6-6; D: NA; size: few; DNA: TGTGCCAGCAGTTACTCGAGGGGGGGCACAGATACGCAGTATTTT; CDR3: CASSYSRGGTDTQYF